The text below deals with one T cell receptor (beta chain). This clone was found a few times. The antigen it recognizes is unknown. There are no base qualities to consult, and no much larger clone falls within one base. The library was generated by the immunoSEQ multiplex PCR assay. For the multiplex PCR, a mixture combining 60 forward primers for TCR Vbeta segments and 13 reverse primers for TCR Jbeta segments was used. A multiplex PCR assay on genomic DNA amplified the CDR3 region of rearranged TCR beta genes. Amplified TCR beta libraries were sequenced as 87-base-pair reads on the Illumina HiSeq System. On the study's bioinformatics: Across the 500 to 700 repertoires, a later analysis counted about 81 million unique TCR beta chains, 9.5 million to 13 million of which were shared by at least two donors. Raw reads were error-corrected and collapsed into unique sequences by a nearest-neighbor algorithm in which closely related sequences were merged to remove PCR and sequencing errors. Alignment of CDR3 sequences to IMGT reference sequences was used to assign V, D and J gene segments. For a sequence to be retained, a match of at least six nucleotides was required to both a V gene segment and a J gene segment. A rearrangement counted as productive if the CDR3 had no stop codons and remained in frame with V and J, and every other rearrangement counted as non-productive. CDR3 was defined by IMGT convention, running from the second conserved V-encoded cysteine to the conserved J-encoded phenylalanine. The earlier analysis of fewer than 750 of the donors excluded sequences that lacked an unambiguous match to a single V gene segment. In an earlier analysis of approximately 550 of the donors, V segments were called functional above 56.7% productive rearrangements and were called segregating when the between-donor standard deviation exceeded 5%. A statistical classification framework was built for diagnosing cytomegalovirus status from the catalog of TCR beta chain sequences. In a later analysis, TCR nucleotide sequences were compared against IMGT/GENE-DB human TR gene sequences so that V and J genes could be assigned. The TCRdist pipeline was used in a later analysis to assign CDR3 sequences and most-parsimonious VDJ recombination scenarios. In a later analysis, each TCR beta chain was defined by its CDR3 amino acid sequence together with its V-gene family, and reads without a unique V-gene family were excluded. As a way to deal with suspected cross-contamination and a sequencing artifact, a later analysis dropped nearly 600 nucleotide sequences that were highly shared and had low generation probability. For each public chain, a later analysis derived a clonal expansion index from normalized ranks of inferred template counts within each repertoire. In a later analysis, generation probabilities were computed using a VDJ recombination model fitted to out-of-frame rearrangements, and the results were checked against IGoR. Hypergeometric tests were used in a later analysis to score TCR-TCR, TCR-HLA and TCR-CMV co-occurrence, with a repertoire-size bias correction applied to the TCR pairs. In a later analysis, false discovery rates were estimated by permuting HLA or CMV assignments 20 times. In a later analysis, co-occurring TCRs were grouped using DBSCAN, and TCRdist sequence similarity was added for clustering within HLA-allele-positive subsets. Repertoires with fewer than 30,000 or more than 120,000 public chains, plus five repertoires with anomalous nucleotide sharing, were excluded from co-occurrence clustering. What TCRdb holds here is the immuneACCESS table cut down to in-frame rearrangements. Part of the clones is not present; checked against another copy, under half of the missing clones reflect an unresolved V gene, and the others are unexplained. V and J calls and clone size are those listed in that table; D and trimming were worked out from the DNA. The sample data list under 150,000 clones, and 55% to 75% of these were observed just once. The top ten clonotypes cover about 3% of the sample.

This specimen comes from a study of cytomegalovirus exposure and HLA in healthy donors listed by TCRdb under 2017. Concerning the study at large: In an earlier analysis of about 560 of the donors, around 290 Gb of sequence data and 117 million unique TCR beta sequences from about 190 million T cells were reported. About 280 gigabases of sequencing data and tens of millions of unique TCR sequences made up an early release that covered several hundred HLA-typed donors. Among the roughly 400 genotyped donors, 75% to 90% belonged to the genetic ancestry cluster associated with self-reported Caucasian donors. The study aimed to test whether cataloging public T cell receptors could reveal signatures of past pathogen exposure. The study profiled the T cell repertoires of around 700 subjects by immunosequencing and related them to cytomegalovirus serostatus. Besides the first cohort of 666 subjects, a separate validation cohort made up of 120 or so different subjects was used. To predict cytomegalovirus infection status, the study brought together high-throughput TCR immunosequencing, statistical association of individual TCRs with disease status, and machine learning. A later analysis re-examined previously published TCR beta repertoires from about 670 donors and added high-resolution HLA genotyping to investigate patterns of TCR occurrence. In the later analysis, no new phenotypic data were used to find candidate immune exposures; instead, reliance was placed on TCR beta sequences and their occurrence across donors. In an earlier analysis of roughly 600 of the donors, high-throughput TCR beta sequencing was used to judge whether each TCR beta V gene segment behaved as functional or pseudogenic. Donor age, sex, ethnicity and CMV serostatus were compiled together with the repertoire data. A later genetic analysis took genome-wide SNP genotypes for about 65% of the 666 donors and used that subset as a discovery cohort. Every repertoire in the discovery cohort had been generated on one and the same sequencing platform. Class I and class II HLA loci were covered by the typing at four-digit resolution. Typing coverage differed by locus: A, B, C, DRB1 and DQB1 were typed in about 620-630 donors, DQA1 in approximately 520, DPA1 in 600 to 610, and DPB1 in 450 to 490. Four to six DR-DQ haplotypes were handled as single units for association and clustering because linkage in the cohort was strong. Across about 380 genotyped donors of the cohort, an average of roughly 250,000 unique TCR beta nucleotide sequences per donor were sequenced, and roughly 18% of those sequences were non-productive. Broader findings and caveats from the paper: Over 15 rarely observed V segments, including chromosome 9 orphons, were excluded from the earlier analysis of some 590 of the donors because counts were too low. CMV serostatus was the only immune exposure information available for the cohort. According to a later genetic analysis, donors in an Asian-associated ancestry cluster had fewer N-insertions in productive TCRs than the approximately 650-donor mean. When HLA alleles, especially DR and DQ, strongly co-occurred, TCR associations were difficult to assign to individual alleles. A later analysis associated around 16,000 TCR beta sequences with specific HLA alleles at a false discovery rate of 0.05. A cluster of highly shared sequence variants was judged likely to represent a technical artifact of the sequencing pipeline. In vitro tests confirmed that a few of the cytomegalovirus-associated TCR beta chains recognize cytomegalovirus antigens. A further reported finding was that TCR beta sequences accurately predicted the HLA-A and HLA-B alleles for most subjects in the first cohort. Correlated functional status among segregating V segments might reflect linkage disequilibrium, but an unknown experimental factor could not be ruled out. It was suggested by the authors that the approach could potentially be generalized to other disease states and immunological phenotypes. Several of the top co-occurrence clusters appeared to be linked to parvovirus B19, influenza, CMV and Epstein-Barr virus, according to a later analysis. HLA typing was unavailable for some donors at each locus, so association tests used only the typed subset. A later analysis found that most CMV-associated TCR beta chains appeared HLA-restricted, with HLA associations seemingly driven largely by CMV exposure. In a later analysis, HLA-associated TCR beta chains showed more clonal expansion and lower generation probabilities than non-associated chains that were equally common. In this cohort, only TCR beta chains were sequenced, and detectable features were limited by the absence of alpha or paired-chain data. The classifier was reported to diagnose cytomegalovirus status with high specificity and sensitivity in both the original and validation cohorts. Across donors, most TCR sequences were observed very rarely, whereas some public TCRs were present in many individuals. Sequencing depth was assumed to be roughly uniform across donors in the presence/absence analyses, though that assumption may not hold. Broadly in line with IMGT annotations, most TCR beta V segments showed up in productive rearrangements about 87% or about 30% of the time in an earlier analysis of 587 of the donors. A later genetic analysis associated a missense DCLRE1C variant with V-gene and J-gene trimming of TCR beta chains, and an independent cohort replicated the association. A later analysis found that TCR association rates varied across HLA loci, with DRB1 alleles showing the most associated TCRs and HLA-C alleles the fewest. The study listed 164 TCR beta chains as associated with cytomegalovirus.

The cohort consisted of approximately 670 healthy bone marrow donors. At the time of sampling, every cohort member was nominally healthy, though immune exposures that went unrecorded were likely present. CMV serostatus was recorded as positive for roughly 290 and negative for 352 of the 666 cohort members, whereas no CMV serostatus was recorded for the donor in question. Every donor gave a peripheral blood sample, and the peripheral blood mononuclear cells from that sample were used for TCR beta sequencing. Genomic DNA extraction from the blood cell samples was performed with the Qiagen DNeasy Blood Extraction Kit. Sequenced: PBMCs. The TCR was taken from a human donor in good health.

The CDR3 amino acid sequence is: CASSYAEINYGYTF. The DNA reads as follows: TGTGCCAGCAGTTACGCGGAGATTAACTATGGCTACACCTTC. This sequence uses TRBV6-5 and TRBJ1-2; no D gene call is confident. The junction shows trimming of 2 bases on V and 1 base on J, plus 8 bases between the germline ends. CDR1 MNHEY and CDR2 SVGAGI are derived from the germline V gene. The CDR3 sequence holds 14 residues, the cysteine and phenylalanine included. Only CDR3 DNA remains: 42 bases, in frame from the first base.